This TCR beta chain was recorded in a study of PD-L1 blockade in urothelial cancer. Overall study context: Patients took up atezolizumab at some point between 2013 and 2014 at 1,200 mg intravenously every 3 weeks. Blood was evaluated 3 weeks (second dose) and 6 weeks after therapy began. Study-wide points: Tumor-associated blood clones were expanded more by durable-benefit patients at 3 weeks.

This clone has a single count. Its antigen is currently unknown. As to time point: peripheral blood 6 weeks after treatment start. Pretreatment and on-treatment samples were taken, numbering 1 to 8 per patient. This CDR3 is 12 amino acids long. Germline values: CDR1 MRHNA, CDR2 SNTAGT. The V end was cut by 2 bases, the J end by 10 bases, with 11 bases between. Libraries were prepared by immunoSEQ multiplex PCR; TCRdb keeps only in-frame clonotypes and omits some of them. The table includes roughly 45,000 clones, about four fifths detected once. This specimen was PBMCs, taken around atezolizumab (anti-PD-L1) treatment. The clonotype was recovered from a man aged 55-75 years with urothelial cancer. This chain links TRBV6-4 with TRBJ1-1, with D unclear. CDR3 sequence: CASSDREARAFF. CDR3 bases: TGTGCCAGCAGTGACCGGGAAGCTCGAGCTTTCTTT.